This T cell receptor (beta chain) appears in the sequencing data of a study of cytomegalovirus exposure and HLA in healthy donors. Notes on this clone: Its target is unknown.

The study ran its PCR with 60 Vbeta and 13 Jbeta primers. Method: immunoSEQ multiplex PCR; TCRdb's copy keeps in-frame clones and lacks some. The sample consists of approximately 170,000 clones, around 84% of them appearing once. Study results and caveats: Later analysis associated a missense DCLRE1C variant with TCR beta V- and J-gene trimming. Indistinguishable V segments, including TRBV6-2 and TRBV6-3, were excluded. Donors belonging to an Asian-associated ancestry cluster reportedly showed fewer N-insertions in productive TCRs than the approximately 640-donor mean, according to what a later analysis found. CMV antigen specificity was confirmed in vitro for a few CMV-associated chains.

This CDR3 has 13 residues. Germline CDR1 and CDR2: SGHAT and FQDESV (reference sequence). V was cut by 1 base and J by 6 bases, with 10 bases left in between. This sequence originates from a boy younger than 10 in good health and CMV-seronegative. Sequenced input: PBMCs. The chain links TRBV11-1 to TRBJ2-7, with a tentative D call TRBD1 (5 bases). The CDR3 bases are TGTGCCAGCAGCTTAGGGCAGGGAACCGAGCAGTACTTC. It is translated as CASSLGQGTEQYF.